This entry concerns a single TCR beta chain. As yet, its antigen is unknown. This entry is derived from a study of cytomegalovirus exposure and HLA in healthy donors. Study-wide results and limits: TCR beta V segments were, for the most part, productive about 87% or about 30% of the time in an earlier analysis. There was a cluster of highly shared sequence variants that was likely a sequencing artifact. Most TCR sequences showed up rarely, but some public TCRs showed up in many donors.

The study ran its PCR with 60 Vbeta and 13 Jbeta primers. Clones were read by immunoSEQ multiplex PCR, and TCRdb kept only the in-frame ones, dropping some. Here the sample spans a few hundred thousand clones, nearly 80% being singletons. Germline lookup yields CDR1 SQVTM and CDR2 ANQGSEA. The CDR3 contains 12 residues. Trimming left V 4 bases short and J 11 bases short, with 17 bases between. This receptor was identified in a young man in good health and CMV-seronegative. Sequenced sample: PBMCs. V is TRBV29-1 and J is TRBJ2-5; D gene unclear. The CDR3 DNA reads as TGCAGCGTTGTACCCCGAGTGTCGTCGCAGTACTTC. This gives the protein CSVVPRVSSQYF.